This TCR beta chain was identified during a study of blood T cell repertoires in COVID-19. Study background: Samples of COVID-19 (acute and convalescent) were obtained from the United States, Italy and Spain. In each case, the material was cDNA or gDNA derived from T cells, B-cell-depleted T cells, or PBMCs.

This clone was counted once. How the authors handled the data: The authors estimated nucleated cell counts from reference gene primer amplification. Measured with immunoSEQ multiplex PCR; TCRdb has only the in-frame clones, and not every one. V, J and clone size are those of that table, while D and trimming were read from the DNA. The sample records tens of thousands of clones, 90% being singletons. The CDR3 is made up of 16 amino acids. Germline V gene lookup returns CDR1 MNHEY and CDR2 SVGAGI. V gave up 4 bases and J gave up 0 bases; unmatched junction bases: 5. The TCR sequence derives from a man between 60 and 75 years old with active COVID-19. This rearrangement joins TRBV6-5 to TRBJ2-2; TRBD2 matches at 7 bases. The sequencing sample was made of peripheral blood. The DNA of the CDR3 is TGTGCCAGCAGTTCCCCTAGCGGAACGAACACCGGGGAGCTGTTTTTT. It encodes CASSSPSGTNTGELFF.